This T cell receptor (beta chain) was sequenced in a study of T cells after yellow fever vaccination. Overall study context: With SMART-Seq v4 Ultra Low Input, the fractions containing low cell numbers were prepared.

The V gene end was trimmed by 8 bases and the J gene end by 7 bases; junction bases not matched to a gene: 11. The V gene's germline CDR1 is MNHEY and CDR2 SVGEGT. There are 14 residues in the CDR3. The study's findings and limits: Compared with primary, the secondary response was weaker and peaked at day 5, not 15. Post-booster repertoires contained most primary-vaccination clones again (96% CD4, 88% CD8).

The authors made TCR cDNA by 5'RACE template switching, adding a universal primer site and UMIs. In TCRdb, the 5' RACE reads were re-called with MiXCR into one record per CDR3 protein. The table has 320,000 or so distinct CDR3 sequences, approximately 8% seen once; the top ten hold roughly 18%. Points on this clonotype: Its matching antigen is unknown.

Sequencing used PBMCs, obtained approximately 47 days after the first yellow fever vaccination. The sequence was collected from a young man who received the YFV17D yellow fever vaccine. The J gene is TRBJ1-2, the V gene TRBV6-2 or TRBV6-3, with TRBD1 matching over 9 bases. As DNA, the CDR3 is TGTGCCAGCGACAAGCCGGGACAGGGTTTTGGCTACACCTTC. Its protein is CASDKPGQGFGYTF.